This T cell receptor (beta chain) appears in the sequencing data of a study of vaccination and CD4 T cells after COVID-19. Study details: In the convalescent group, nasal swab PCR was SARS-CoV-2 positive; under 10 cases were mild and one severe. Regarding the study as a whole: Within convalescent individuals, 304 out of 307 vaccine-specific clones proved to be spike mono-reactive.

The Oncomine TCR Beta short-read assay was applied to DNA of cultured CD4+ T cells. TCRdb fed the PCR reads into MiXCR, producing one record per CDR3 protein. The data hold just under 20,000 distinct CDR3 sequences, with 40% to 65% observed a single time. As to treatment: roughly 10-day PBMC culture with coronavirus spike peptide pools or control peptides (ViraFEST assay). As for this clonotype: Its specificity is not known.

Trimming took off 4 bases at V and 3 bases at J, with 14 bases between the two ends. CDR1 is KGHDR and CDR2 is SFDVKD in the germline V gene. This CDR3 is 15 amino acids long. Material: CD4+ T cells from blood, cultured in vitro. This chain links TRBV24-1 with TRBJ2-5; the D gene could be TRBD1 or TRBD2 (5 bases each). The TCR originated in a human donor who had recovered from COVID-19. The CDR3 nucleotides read TGTGCCACCAGTGAGGTCGGGACGGATAAAGAGACCCAGTACTTC. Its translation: CATSEVGTDKETQYF.